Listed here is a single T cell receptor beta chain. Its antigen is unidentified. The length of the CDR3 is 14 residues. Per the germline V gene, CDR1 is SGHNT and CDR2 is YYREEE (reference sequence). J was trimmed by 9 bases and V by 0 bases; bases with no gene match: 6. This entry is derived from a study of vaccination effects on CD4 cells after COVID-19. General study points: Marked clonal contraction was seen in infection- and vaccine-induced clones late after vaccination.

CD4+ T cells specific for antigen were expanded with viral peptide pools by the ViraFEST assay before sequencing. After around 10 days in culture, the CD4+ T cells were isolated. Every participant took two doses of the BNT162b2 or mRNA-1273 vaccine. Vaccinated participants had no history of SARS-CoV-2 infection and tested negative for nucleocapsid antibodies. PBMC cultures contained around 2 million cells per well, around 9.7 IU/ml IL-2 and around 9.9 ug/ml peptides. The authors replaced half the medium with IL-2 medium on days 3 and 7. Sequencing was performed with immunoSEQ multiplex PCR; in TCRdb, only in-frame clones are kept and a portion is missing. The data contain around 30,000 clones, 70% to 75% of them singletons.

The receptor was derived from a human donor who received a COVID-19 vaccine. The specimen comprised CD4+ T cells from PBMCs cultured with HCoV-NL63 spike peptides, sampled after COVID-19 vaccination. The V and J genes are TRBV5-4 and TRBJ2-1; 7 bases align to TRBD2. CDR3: CASSLAAGEGEQFF. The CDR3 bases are TGTGCCAGCAGCTTGGCCGCGGGAGAAGGTGAGCAGTTCTTC.